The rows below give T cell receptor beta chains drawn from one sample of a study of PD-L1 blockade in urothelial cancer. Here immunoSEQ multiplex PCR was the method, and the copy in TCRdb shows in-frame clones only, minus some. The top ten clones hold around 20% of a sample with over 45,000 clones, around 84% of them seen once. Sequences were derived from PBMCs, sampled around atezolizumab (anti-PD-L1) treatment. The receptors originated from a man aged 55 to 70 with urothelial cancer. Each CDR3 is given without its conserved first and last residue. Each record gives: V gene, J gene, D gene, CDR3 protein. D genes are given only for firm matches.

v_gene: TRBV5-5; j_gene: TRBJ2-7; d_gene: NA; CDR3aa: ASSLSGQTYEQY
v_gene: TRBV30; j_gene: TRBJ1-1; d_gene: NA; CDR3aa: AWSEFRAEAF
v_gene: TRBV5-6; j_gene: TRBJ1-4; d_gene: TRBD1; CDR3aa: ASSPGTGGIANEKLF
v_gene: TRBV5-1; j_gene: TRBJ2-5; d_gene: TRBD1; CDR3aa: ASSLGDRTQETQY
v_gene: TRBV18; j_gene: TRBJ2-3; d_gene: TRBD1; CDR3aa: ASSPSVTGTDTQY
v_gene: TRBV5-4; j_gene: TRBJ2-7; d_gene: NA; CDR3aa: ASSLVPDARHEQY
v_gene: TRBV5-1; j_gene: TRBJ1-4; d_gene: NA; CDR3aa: ASSFGEANEKLF
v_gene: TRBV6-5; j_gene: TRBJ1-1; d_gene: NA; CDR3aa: ASTRGNTEAF
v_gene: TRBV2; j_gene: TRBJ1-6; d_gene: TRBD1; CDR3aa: ASSVDRGSSPLH
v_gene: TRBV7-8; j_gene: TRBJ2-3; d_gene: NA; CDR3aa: ASSPFRGGSGTDTQY
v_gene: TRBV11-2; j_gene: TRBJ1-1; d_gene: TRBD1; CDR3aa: ASSLDGTGEAF
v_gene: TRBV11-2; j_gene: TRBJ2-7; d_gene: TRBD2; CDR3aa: ASSPGGGRYLDGSIGQY
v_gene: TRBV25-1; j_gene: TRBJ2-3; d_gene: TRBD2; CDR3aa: ASTGLAGAATDTQY
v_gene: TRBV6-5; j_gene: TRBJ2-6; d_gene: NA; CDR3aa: ASSSISGANVLT
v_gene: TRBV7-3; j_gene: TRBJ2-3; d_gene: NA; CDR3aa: ASSYQDSSDTQY
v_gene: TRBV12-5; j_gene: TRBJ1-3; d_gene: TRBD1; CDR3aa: ASGTTGASSGNTIY
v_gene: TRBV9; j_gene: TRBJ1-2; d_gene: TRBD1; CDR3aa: ASSPTTGHSLYGYT
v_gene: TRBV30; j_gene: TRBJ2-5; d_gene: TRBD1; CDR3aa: AWTIGTGPLVGQY
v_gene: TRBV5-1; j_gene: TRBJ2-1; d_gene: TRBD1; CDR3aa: ASSLEPGQGYNEQF
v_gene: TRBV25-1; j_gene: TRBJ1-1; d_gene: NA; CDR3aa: ATRGGALNTEAF
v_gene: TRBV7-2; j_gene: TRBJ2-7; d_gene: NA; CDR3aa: ASSRSYEQY
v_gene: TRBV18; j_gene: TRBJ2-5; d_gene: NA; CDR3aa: ASDSVGRETQY
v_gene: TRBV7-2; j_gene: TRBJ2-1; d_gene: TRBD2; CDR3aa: ASSLFPGGVVNEQF
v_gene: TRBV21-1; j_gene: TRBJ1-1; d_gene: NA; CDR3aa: ASSKTQRSPEGTEAF
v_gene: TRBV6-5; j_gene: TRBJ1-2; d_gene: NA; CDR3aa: ASSPTGNHGYT
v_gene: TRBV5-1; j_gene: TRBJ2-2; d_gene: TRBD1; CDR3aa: ASKRSGTANTGELF
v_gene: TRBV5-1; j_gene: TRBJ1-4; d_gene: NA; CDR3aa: ASSPVTNEKLF
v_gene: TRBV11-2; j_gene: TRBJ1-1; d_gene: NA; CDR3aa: ASSLVWAAGEAF
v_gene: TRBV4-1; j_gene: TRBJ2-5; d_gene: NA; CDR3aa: ASSQGPGQSQETQY
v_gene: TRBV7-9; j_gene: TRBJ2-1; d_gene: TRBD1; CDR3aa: ASSLDRGSHNEQF
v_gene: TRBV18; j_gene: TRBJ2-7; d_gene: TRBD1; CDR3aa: ASSPLGQGRNEQY
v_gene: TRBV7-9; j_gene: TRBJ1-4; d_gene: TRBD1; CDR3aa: ASSFGSGGTEKLF